Each of the 12 T cell receptor beta chains below was sequenced from the same sample in a study of cytomegalovirus exposure and HLA in healthy donors. The PCR ran on 60 Vbeta and 13 Jbeta primers. The protocol was immunoSEQ multiplex PCR, while the TCRdb copy is restricted to in-frame clones and leaves out a portion. The table has about 160,000 clones, roughly 82% seen once. The sequenced sample consisted of PBMCs. All receptors derive from a woman in her forties or fifties in good health and CMV-seropositive.

The chain links TRBV7-9 to TRBJ2-1; no clear D. Looked up from germline, CDR1 is SEHNR and CDR2 is FQNEAQ (reference sequence). V was shortened by 5 bases and J by 4 bases, with 12 bases between the two germline ends. The CDR3 is 14 amino acids. The CDR3 sequence: CASSPFNLYNEQFF. As DNA, the CDR3 is TGTGCCAGCAGCCCTTTCAACTTATACAATGAGCAGTTCTTC.

The chain employs TRBV27 and TRBJ2-1; TRBD2 matches at 10 bases. The CDR3 spans 16 residues. With 5 bases clipped from V and 12 bases from J, the junction kept 16 bases outside the gene matches. Germline CDR1 is MNHEY and CDR2 is SMNVEV (reference sequence). CDR3 region: CASSTSLAGASIGQFF. In DNA, the CDR3 is TGTGCCAGCAGTACCTCCCTAGCGGGAGCCTCAATAGGGCAGTTCTTC.

The chain has TRBV11-3 and TRBJ1-3; D remains unclear. The CDR3 loop spans 13 amino acids. Germline CDR1 and CDR2: SGHNT and YENEEA. Deletions cut 4 bases from V and 4 bases from J, with 8 bases between. This CDR3 is CASSSVFGNTIYF. CDR3 sequence (DNA): TGTGCCAGCAGCTCCGTATTCGGAAACACCATATATTTT. Based on the CDR3 plus reference TRBV11-3 and TRBJ1-3, the full variable domain is EAGVVQSPRYKIIEKKQPVAFWCNPISGHNTLYWYLQNLGQGPELLIRYENEEAVDDSQLPKDRFSAERLKGVDSTLKIQPAELGDSAVYLCASSSVFGNTIYFGEGSWLTVV.

The rearrangement uses TRBV2 and TRBJ1-5; a weak D match, TRBD1 (6 bases). Germline V gene lookup returns CDR1 SNHLY and CDR2 FYNNEI. The CDR3 sequence is 14 residues long. V was trimmed by 2 bases and J by 6 bases, leaving 11 bases between them. The CDR3 loop is CASSELQGGQPQHF. The CDR3 region has the DNA TGTGCCAGCAGTGAATTACAGGGCGGTCAGCCCCAGCATTTT.

DNA of the CDR3: TGTGCCAGCAGTTTTGGACTAGCGGGGGTAGATACGCAGTATTTT. Its translation: CASSFGLAGVDTQYF. V and J are TRBV6-5 and TRBJ2-3; TRBD2 aligns across 13 bases. CDR3 length: 15 residues. Germline values: CDR1 MNHEY, CDR2 SVGAGI. Trimming took 4 bases from V and 5 from J; bases not matched to a gene: 3.

The chain links TRBV7-9 to TRBJ2-3; D is undetermined. The CDR3 covers 12 residues. V dropped 8 bases and J dropped 6 bases, with 12 bases sitting between them. Germline CDR1 and CDR2: SEHNR and FQNEAQ (reference sequence). CDR3 DNA sequence: TGTGCCAGCGACTTATCGGTGGATACGCAGTATTTT. This codes for CASDLSVDTQYF.

The V gene is TRBV2, the J gene TRBJ2-1; 12 nucleotides match TRBD2. The CDR3 has 15 residues. The junction had 7 bases not matched to a gene; V was cut back by 5 bases and J by 8 bases. Germline-derived CDR1 and CDR2 are SNHLY and FYNNEI. CDR3 in amino acids: CASSHLAGGPDEQFF. The CDR3, as DNA: TGTGCCAGCAGTCACCTAGCGGGGGGGCCCGATGAGCAGTTCTTC.

This clone was seen a single time. J is TRBJ1-2 and V is TRBV10-3; TRBD1 matches 11 bases. This CDR3 has 16 residues. Trimming removed 4 bases from V and 4 bases from J; junction bases left unmatched: 8. Per the germline V gene, CDR1 is ENHRY and CDR2 is SYGVKD. This CDR3 is CAISVGQGASGYGYTF. The CDR3 nucleotides are TGTGCCATCAGTGTTGGACAGGGGGCTTCAGGCTATGGCTACACCTTC.

This chain uses TRBV5-1 with TRBJ1-6; perhaps TRBD1 as D (5 bases). Trimming cost V 0 bases and J 10 bases, with 11 bases left between them. CDR1 and CDR2 (germline): SGHRS, YFSETQ. The CDR3 spans 14 residues. The CDR3 here is CASSLVGEDSPLHF. In nucleotides, the CDR3 is TGCGCCAGCAGCTTGGTAGGGGAGGACTCACCCCTCCACTTT.

The chain joins TRBV27 to TRBJ1-6; D call uncertain. Between the trimmed V and J ends, which lost 6 bases and 9 bases, there was a span of 15 bases. This CDR3 comprises 14 residues. Looked up from germline, CDR1 is MNHEY and CDR2 is SMNVEV (reference sequence). The CDR3 DNA reads TGTGCCAGCAGAAAGACGAATACGGGTTCACCCCTCCACTTT. Protein product: CASRKTNTGSPLHF.

This chain joins TRBV6-1 and TRBJ2-1; possibly TRBD1 for D (6 bases). V lost 0 bases and J lost 9, with 15 bases in between. The CDR3 has 15 residues. Germline lookup yields CDR1 MNHNS and CDR2 SASEGT. For the CDR3, the DNA is TGTGCCAGCAGTGAAGCAGGACACGAAGGGGGTGAGCAGTTCTTC. Translated: CASSEAGHEGGEQFF.

The V call is TRBV7-3, the J call TRBJ2-2; the match to TRBD2 covers 9 bases. In germline, CDR1 is SGHTA, CDR2 FQGTGA. V dropped 3 bases and J dropped 5; count of bases not matched to a gene: 7. This CDR3 is built from 16 residues. The CDR3 DNA is TGTGCCAGCAGCTTGCGGGGGGGCCAAGGGACCGGGGAGCTGTTTTTT. Its translation: CASSLRGGQGTGELFF.